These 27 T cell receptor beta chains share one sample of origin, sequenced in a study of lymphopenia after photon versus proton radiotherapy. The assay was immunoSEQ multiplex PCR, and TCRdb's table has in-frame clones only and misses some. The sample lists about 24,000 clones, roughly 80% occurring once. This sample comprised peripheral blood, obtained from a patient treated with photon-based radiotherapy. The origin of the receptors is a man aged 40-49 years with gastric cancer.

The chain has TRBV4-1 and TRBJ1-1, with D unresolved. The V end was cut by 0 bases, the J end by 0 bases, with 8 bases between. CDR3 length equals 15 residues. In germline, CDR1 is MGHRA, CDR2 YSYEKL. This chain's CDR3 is CASSQDGGVNTEAFF. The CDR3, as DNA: TGCGCCAGCAGCCAAGATGGCGGGGTGAACACTGAAGCTTTCTTT.

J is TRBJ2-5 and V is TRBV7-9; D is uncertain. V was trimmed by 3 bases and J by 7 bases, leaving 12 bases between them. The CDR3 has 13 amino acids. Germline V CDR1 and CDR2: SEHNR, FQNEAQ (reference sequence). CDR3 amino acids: CASSLVQDATQYF. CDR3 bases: TGTGCCAGCAGCTTGGTCCAGGACGCGACCCAGTACTTC. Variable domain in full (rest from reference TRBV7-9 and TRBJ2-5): DTGVSQNPRHKITKRGQNVTFRCDPISEHNRLYWYRQTLGQGPEFLTYFQNEAQLEKSRLLSDRFSAERPKGSFSTLEIQRTEQGDSAMYLCASSLVQDATQYFGPGTRLLVL.

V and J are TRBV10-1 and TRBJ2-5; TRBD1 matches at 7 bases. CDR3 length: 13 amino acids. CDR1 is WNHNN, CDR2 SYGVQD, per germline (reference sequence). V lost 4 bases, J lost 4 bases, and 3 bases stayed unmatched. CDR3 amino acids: CASSARGPETQYF. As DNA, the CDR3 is TGCGCCAGCAGTGCTAGGGGGCCAGAGACCCAGTACTTC.

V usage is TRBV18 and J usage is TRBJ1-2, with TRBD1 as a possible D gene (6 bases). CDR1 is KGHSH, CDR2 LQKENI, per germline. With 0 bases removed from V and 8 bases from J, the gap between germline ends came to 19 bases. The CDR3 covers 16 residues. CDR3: CASSPPSGAAGLGYTF. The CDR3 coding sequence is TGTGCCAGCTCACCACCGTCAGGGGCGGCGGGTTTAGGCTACACCTTC.

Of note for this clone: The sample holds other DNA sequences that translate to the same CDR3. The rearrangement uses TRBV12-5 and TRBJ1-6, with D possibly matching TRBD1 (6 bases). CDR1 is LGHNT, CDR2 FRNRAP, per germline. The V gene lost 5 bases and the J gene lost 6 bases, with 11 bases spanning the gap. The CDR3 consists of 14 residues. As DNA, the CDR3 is TGTGCTAGTGGTCTACAGGGAGCTAATTCACCCCTCCACTTT. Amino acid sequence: CASGLQGANSPLHF. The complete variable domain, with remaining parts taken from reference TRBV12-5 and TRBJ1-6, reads DARVTQTPRHKVTEMGQEVTMRCQPILGHNTVFWYRQTMMQGLELLAYFRNRAPLDDSGMPKDRFSAEMPDATLATLKIQPSEPRDSAVYFCASGLQGANSPLHFGNGTRLTVT.

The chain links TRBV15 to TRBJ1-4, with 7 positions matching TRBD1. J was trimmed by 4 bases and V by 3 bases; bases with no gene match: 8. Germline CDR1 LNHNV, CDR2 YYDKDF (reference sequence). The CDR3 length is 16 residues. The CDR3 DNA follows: TGTGCCACCAGCAGCCGCGGGACAGCCTATAATGAAAAACTGTTTTTT. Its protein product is CATSSRGTAYNEKLFF.

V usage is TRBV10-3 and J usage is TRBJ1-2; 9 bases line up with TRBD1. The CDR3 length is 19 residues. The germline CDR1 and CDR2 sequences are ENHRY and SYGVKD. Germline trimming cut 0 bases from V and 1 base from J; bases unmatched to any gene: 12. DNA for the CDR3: TGTGCCATCAGTGAGTCGGGACAGGGACCCCCCAACGTTAACTATGGCTACACCTTC. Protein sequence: CAISESGQGPPNVNYGYTF.

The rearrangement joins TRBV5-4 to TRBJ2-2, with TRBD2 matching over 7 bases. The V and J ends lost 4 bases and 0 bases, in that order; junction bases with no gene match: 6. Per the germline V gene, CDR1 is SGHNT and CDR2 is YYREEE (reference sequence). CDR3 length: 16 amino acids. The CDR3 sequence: CASSPPGGPNTGELFF. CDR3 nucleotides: TGTGCCAGCAGCCCCCCGGGGGGACCGAACACCGGGGAGCTGTTTTTT.

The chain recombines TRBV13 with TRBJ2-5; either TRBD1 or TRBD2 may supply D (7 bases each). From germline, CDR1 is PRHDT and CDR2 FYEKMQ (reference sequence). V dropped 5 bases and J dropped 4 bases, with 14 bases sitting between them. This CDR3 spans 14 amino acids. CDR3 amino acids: CASSRRGGAETQYF. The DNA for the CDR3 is TGTGCCAGCAGCCGCAGGGGGGGCGCAGAGACCCAGTACTTC.

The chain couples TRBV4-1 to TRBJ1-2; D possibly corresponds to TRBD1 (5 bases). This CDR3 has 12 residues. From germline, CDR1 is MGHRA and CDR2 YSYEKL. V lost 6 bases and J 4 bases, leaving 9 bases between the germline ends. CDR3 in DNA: TGCGCCAGCAGTTCAGGGCTCTATGGCTACACCTTC. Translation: CASSSGLYGYTF.

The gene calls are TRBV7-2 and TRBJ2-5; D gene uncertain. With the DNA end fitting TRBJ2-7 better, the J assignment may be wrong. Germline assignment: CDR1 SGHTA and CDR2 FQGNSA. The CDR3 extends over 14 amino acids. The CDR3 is CASSLASLSYEQYF. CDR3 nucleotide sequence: TGTGCCAGCAGCTTAGCGTCTCTCTCCTACGAGCAGTACTTC.

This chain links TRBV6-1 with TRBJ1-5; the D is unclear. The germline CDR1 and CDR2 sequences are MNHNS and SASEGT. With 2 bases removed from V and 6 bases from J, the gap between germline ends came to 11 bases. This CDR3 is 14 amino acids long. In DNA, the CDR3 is TGTGCCAGCAGTGAAATGCAGCTCAGTCAGCCCCAGCATTTT. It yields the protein CASSEMQLSQPQHF.

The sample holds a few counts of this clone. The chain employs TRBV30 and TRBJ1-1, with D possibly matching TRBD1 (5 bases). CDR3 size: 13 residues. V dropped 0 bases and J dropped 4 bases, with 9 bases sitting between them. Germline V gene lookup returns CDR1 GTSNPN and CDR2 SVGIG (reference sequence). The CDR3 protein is CAWSVKGSTEAFF. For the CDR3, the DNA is TGTGCCTGGAGTGTTAAGGGGAGCACTGAAGCTTTCTTT.

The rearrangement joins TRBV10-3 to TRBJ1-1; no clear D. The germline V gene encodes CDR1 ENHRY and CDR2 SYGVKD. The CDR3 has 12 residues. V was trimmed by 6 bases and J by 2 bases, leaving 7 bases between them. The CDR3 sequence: CAIREGNTEAFF. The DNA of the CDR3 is TGTGCCATCAGGGAGGGTAACACTGAAGCTTTCTTT.

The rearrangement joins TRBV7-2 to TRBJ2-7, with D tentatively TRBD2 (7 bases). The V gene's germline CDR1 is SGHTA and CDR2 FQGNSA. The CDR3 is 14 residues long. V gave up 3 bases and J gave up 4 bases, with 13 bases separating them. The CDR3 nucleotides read TGTGCCAGCAGCTTTTACAGGGAGGGTTACGAGCAGTACTTC. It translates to CASSFYREGYEQYF.

The DNA for the CDR3 is TGCGCCAGCTCTCCCGGGGGGCAAACAGATACGCAGTATTTT. This translates into CASSPGGQTDTQYF. V gene TRBV5-1 combines with J gene TRBJ2-3; the D gene is possibly TRBD2 (7 bases). V was trimmed by 7 bases and J by 3 bases, leaving 15 bases between them. Germline V CDR1 and CDR2: SGHRS, YFSETQ. CDR3 length: 14 amino acids.

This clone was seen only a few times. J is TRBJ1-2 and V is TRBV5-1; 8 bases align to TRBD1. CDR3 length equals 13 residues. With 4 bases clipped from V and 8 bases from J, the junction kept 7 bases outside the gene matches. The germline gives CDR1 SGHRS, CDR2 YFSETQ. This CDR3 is CASSIQGQGGYTF. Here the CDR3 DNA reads TGCGCCAGCAGCATCCAAGGACAGGGCGGCTACACCTTC.

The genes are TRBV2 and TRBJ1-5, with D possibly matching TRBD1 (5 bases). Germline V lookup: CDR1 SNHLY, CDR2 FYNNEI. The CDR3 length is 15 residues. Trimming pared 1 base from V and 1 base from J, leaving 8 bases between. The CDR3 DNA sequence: TGTGCCAGCAGTGAAGATTGGGGGAGCAATCAGCCCCAGCATTTT. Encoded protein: CASSEDWGSNQPQHF.

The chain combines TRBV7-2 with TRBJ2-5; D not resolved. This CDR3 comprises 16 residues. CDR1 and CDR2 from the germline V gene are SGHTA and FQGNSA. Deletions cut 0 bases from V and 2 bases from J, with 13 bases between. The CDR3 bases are TGTGCCAGCAGCTTAGCGTCGGTAGTTGGTCAAGAGACCCAGTACTTC. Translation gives CASSLASVVGQETQYF.

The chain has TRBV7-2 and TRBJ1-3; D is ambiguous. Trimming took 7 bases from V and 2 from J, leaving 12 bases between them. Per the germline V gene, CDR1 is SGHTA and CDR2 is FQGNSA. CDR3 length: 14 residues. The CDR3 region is CASTYAPAGNTIYF. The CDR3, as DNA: TGTGCCAGCACCTACGCCCCCGCTGGAAACACCATATATTTT. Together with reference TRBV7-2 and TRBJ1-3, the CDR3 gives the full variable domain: GAGVSQSPSNKVTEKGKDVELRCDPISGHTALYWYRQSLGQGLEFLIYFQGNSAPDKSGLPSDRFSAERTGGSVSTLTIQRTQQEDSAVYLCASTYAPAGNTIYFGEGSWLTVV.

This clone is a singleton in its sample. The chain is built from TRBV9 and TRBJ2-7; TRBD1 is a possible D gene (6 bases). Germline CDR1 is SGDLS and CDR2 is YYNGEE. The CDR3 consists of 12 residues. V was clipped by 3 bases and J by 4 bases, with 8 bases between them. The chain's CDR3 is CASSGGGYEQYF. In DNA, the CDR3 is TGTGCCAGCAGCGGAGGGGGTTACGAGCAGTACTTC.

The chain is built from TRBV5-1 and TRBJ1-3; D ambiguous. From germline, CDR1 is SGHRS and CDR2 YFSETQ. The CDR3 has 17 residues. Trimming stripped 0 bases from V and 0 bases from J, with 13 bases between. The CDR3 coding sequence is TGCGCCAGCAGCTTGGGCGGCGGCGGACTCTCTGGAAACACCATATATTTT. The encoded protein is CASSLGGGGLSGNTIYF.

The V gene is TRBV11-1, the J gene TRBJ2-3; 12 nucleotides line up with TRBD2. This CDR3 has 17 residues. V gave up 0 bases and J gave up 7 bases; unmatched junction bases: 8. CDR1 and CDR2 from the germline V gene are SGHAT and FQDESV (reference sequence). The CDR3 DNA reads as TGTGCCAGCAGCTTAGCCCGGAGACTAGCGGGGGAGCATACGCAGTATTTT. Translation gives CASSLARRLAGEHTQYF.

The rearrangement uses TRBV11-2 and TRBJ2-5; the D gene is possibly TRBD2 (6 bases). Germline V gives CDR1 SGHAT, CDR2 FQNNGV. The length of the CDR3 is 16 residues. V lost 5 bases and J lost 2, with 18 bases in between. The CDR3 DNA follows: TGTGCCAGCAGCCCTACCACGACTAGGTGGCAAGAGACCCAGTACTTC. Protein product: CASSPTTTRWQETQYF.

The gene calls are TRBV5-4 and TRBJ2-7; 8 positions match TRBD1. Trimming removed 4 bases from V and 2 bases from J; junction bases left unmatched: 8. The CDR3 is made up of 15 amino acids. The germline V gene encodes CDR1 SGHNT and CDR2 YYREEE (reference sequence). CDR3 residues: CASSGDRSSTYEQYF. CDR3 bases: TGTGCCAGCAGCGGGGACAGGTCATCCACCTACGAGCAGTACTTC.

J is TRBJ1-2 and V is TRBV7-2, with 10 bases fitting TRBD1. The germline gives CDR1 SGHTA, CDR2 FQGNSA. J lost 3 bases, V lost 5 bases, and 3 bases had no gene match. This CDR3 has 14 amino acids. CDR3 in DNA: TGTGCCAGCAGCCTGACAGGGGGCGACTATGGCTACACCTTC. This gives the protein CASSLTGGDYGYTF.

Here the CDR3 DNA reads TGCGCCAGCAGCTTGGCCGGACAGGGAGGTGGAAACACCATATATTTT. Translated: CASSLAGQGGGNTIYF. The V and J genes are TRBV5-1 and TRBJ1-3; 8 bases are a match to TRBD1. The CDR3 has 16 residues. CDR1 and CDR2 from the germline V gene are SGHRS and YFSETQ. J gave up 3 bases and V 0 bases, and 5 bases lay outside the gene matches.